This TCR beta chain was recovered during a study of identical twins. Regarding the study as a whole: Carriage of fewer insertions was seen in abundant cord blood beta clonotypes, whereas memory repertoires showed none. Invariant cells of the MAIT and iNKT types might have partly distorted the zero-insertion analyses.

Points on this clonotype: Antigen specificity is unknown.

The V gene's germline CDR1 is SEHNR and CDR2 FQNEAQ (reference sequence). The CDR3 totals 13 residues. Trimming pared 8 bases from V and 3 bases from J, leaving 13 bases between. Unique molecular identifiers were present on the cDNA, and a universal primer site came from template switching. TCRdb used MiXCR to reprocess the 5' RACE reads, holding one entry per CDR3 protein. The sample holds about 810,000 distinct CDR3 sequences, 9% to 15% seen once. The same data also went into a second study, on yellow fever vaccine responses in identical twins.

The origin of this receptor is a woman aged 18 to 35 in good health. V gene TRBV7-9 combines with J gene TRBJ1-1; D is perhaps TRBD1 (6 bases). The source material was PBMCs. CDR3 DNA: TGTGCCAGCGACCCAGGGGTGGACACTGAAGCTTTCTTT. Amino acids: CASDPGVDTEAFF.